The entry below describes one T cell receptor beta chain. What it binds is unknown. The data originate from a study of T cell repertoires in cytomegalovirus infection. Findings of the study overall: Clonotypes of TCR beta that were HLA-C-restricted and CMV-specific dominated the ex vivo response.

TCRdb ran MiXCR on the reads and lists one entry per CDR3 protein. Here the sample spans about 190,000 distinct CDR3 sequences, roughly 30% being singletons. CDR1 and CDR2 from the germline V gene are SQVTM and ANQGSEA. The CDR3 runs 13 residues. Losses at the gene ends were 8 bases for V and 4 bases for J; bases not matched to a gene: 7. Sample: PBMCs. The chain has TRBV29-1 and TRBJ1-1, with 10 bases matching TRBD1. This receptor was obtained from a human donor in good health (CMV status not recorded). Some clones in this sample may be carry-over from other donors' samples. CDR3 sequence reads: CSTLRTGGTEAFF. The CDR3 nucleotides are TGCAGCACCCTAAGGACAGGGGGCACTGAAGCTTTCTTT.